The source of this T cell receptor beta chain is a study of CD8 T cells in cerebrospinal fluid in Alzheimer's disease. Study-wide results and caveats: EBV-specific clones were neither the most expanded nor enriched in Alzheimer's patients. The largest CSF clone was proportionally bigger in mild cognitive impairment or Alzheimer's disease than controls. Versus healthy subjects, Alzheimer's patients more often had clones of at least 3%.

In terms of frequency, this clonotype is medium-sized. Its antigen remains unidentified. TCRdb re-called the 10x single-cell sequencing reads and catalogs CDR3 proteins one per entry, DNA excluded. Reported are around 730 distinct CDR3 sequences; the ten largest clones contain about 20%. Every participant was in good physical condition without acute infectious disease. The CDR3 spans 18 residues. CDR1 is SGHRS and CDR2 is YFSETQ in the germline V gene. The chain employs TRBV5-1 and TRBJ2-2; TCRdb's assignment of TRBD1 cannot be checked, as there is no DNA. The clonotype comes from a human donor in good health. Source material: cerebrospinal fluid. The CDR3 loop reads CASSLARTVGRGTGELFF.